This entry features one T cell receptor beta chain sequence. The source of the sample is a study of T cell changes during pregnancy in multiple sclerosis. Method: immunoSEQ multiplex PCR; TCRdb's copy keeps in-frame clones and lacks some. The sample shows roughly 110,000 clones, 85% to 95% of them seen only once. Germline V gives CDR1 MNHNS, CDR2 SASEGT. The V and J ends lost 2 bases and 3 bases respectively, with 8 bases between them. This CDR3 spans 14 amino acids. The specimen comprised peripheral blood, sampled after pregnancy. The sequence was obtained from a female donor with multiple sclerosis, enrolled in a pregnancy study. The rearrangement joins TRBV6-1 to TRBJ2-1; perhaps TRBD2 as D (7 bases). The CDR3 DNA reads TGTGCCAGCAGTGAAAGGGGGGGCTACAATGAGCAGTTCTTC. Amino acid sequence: CASSERGGYNEQFF.